This record covers a single T cell receptor beta chain. Sequencing used immunoSEQ multiplex PCR; TCRdb keeps in-frame clones, though not all of them. Of roughly 13,000 clones listed, 76% were seen once; the top ten hold 1% to 1.5%. These data come from a study of T cells after posttransplantation cyclophosphamide. The CDR3 loop spans 14 amino acids. Germline-derived CDR1 and CDR2 are GTSNPN and SVGIG (reference sequence). J lost 7 bases, V lost 4 bases, and 8 bases had no gene match. This clonotype originated in a man in his forties or fifties. The chain employs TRBV30 and TRBJ1-5, with 9 bases lining up with TRBD1. Specimen: memory CD4+ T cells sorted from PBMCs. The CDR3 region has the DNA TGTGCCTGGAACCGGGACAGGGAAAACCAGCCCCAGCATTTT. It is translated as CAWNRDRENQPQHF.